One and the same sample provided the 16 T cell receptor beta chains below, sequenced in a study of regulatory T cells in long-lasting Graves disease. Time point noted: newly diagnosed GD, antithyroid drugs for less than 3 months. Generation of the TCR library employed RNA extracted from PBMCs. The TCR beta library used iRepertoire HTBI primers with Arm-PCR amplification of CDR3. TCRdb re-analysed the multiplex PCR reads in MiXCR, keeping a single row per CDR3 protein. Of 360,000 or so distinct CDR3 sequences listed, under 20% are singletons. These data are also associated with another study on T cells in Graves' hyperthyroidism and ophthalmopathy.

Sequenced material: peripheral blood mononuclear cells (PBMCs), taken at new diagnosis, from a patient treated with antithyroid drugs. These receptors all stem from a woman between 18 and 29 years old with Graves disease.

This clonotype was seen just once. Given a much more abundant clone one base away, this may be a read error. The chain couples TRBV5-1 to TRBJ2-7; D is ambiguous. CDR1 and CDR2 (germline): SGHRS, YFSETQ. The CDR3 consists of 16 residues. This CDR3 is CASSLAVKGSSCEQYF. CDR3 DNA: TGCGCCAGCAGCTTGGCCGTAAAGGGCTCGTCCTGCGAGCAGTACTTC.

This clonotype was seen ten or more times. The chain uses TRBV5-1 and TRBJ2-4, with 12 bases lining up with TRBD1. Germline CDR1 SGHRS, CDR2 YFSETQ. This CDR3 comprises 15 residues. V lost 0 bases to trimming and J lost 6 bases; unmatched junction nucleotides: 1. CDR3: CASSLEGQGANIQYF. The CDR3 coding sequence is TGCGCCAGCAGCTTGGAGGGACAGGGGGCAAACATTCAGTACTTC. The variable domain in full, with the rest retrieved from reference TRBV5-1 and TRBJ2-4, is KAGVTQTPRYLIKTRGQQVTLSCSPISGHRSVSWYQQTPGQGLQFLFEYFSETQRNKGNFPGRFSGRQFSNSRSEMNVSTLELGDSALYLCASSLEGQGANIQYFGAGTRLSVL.

This clonotype appeared many times. This rearrangement joins TRBV18 to TRBJ2-1; D gene unclear. This CDR3 region has 15 residues. V lost 8 bases, J lost 1 base, and 15 bases lay in between. Per the germline V gene, CDR1 is KGHSH and CDR2 is LQKENI. The CDR3 loop is CASSPQSSSYNEQFF. The CDR3 DNA follows: TGTGCCAGCAGCCCCCAATCCAGTTCCTACAATGAGCAGTTCTTC. The variable domain in full, completed from reference TRBV18 and TRBJ2-1, reads NAGVMQNPRHLVRRRGQEARLRCSPMKGHSHVYWYRQLPEEGLKFMVYLQKENIIDESGMPKERFSAEFPKEGPSILRIQQVVRGDSAAYFCASSPQSSSYNEQFFGPGTRLTVL.

The chain is built from TRBV4-2 and TRBJ1-2; D not resolved. Trimming pared 4 bases from V and 8 bases from J, leaving 14 bases between. CDR1 is LGHNA and CDR2 is YNFKEQ in the germline V gene. CDR3 length equals 13 residues. The CDR3 loop is CASSPDLERGYTF. As DNA, the CDR3 is TGTGCCAGCAGCCCGGACCTTGAGAGGGGCTACACCTTC.

This clonotype was seen repeatedly, ten times or more. The chain has TRBV7-3 and TRBJ1-2; 7 positions agree with TRBD1. The CDR3 has 13 residues. Germline assignment: CDR1 SGHTA and CDR2 FQGTGA. V was clipped by 2 bases and J by 8 bases; unmatched bases: 5. The CDR3: CASSLLTGSGYTF. The CDR3 nucleotides are TGTGCCAGCAGCTTACTGACAGGGAGCGGCTACACCTTC.

Many counts were recorded for this clonotype. The gene calls are TRBV2 and TRBJ2-2; the D gene could be TRBD1 or TRBD2 (6 bases each). V was trimmed by 3 bases and J by 8 bases, leaving 28 bases between them. Germline CDR1 reads SNHLY; CDR2 reads FYNNEI. The CDR3 extends over 19 amino acids. DNA for the CDR3: TGTGCCAGCAGTGATCCCCACTTGGGGGGCAAGTGGGATGAAGGGGAGCTGTTTTTT. As protein: CASSDPHLGGKWDEGELFF.

This clonotype occurred many times. The rearrangement joins TRBV20-1 to TRBJ2-5; 9 bases map to TRBD1. Germline CDR1 reads DFQATT; CDR2 reads SNEGSKA (reference sequence). With 1 base clipped from V and 4 bases from J, the junction kept 4 bases outside the gene matches. The CDR3 extends over 14 amino acids. The CDR3 loop is CSARGDRETETQYF. DNA of the CDR3: TGCAGTGCTAGAGGGGACAGGGAGACAGAGACCCAGTACTTC.

This clonotype was seen repeatedly, ten times or more. V is TRBV10-1 and J is TRBJ2-1; TRBD2 matches at 8 bases. The V gene end was trimmed by 5 bases and the J gene end by 6 bases; junction bases not matched to a gene: 3. The CDR3 consists of 13 residues. Germline V CDR1 and CDR2: WNHNN, SYGVQD (reference sequence). CDR3 in amino acids: CASSRTSFNEQFF. The CDR3 region has the DNA TGCGCCAGCAGTCGGACTAGCTTCAATGAGCAGTTCTTC.

This chain uses TRBV6-5 with TRBJ1-3; TRBD1 matches at 12 bases. V gave up 0 bases and J gave up 2 bases; unmatched junction bases: 2. Germline V gives CDR1 MNHEY, CDR2 SVGAGI. The CDR3 is 17 amino acids. CDR3 in DNA: TGTGCCAGCAGTTACTCGGGGGACAGGGGGCCTGGAAACACCATATATTTT. Its protein product is CASSYSGDRGPGNTIYF.

Only a few counts were recorded for this clonotype. This sequence joins TRBV5-5 and TRBJ2-3; 9 bases fit TRBD2. Per the germline V gene, CDR1 is SGHKS and CDR2 is YYEKEE (reference sequence). V shed 3 bases, J shed 2 bases, and the junction held 7 bases outside the gene matches. The CDR3 is 16 amino acids. For the CDR3, the DNA is TGTGCCAGCAGCTATCCTAGCGGGACGGTCACAGATACGCAGTATTTT. Translation gives CASSYPSGTVTDTQYF. The full variable domain, completed using reference TRBV5-5 and TRBJ2-3, is DAGVTQSPTHLIKTRGQQVTLRCSPISGHKSVSWYQQVLGQGPQFIFQYYEKEERGRGNFPDRFSARQFPNYSSELNVNALLLGDSALYLCASSYPSGTVTDTQYFGPGTRLTVL.

The table lists this clonotype with many counts. The chain joins TRBV27 to TRBJ2-1; 11 bases are a match to TRBD2. The CDR3 runs 17 residues. V shed 6 bases, J shed 7 bases, and the junction held 14 bases outside the gene matches. The germline gives CDR1 MNHEY, CDR2 SMNVEV (reference sequence). CDR3 protein: CASRIRLAGSLGNEQFF. The CDR3 DNA reads TGTGCCAGCAGGATAAGACTAGCGGGATCTCTGGGGAATGAGCAGTTCTTC.

Ten or more counts support this clonotype. This chain uses TRBV20-1 with TRBJ1-1, with D unresolved. Germline V gene lookup returns CDR1 DFQATT and CDR2 SNEGSKA (reference sequence). The CDR3 runs to 12 residues. Trimming removed 3 bases from V and 6 bases from J, with 11 bases in between. CDR3 coding DNA: TGCAGTGCTAGCCCCAGCAGCCCTGAAGCTTTCTTT. Translating it yields CSASPSSPEAFF.

This clonotype appeared a few times. The rearrangement uses TRBV20-1 and TRBJ1-1, with D perhaps TRBD1 (5 bases). This CDR3 has 12 amino acids. CDR1 DFQATT and CDR2 SNEGSKA come from the germline V gene (reference sequence). The V gene lost 3 bases and the J gene lost 7 bases, with 12 bases spanning the gap. The CDR3 coding sequence is TGCAGTGCTAGCCGGGGGGTAGGTGAAGCTTTCTTT. It yields the protein CSASRGVGEAFF.

In its sample, this clonotype was seen many times. The chain carries TRBV7-8 and TRBJ1-6, with 10 bases aligning to TRBD1. The CDR3 totals 15 residues. Germline V lookup: CDR1 SGHVS, CDR2 FQNEAQ. Germline trimming cut 5 bases from V and 9 bases from J; bases unmatched to any gene: 7. In DNA form, the CDR3 reads TGTGCCAGCAGCCTGACAGGGGGCGACGGTTCACCCCTCCACTTT. It translates to CASSLTGGDGSPLHF.

This clonotype has just a few counts. The chain carries TRBV29-1 and TRBJ2-1; 9 bases match TRBD1. Germline V gene data show CDR1 as SQVTM and CDR2 as ANQGSEA. This CDR3 contains 15 residues. J gave up 6 bases and V 4 bases, and 10 bases lay outside the gene matches. CDR3 nucleotides: TGCAGCGTTGTATCCTGGACAGGGGTGTCCAATGAGCAGTTCTTC. Encoded protein: CSVVSWTGVSNEQFF.

The genes are TRBV11-1 and TRBJ2-1; D possibly uses TRBD1 or TRBD2 (5 bases each). This CDR3 region has 15 residues. Germline V lookup: CDR1 SGHAT, CDR2 FQDESV (reference sequence). With 5 bases removed from V and 0 bases from J, the gap between germline ends came to 11 bases. The CDR3 DNA reads TGTGCCAGCAGCCGGGGCGGAGGCTCCTACAATGAGCAGTTCTTC. Its translation: CASSRGGGSYNEQFF.